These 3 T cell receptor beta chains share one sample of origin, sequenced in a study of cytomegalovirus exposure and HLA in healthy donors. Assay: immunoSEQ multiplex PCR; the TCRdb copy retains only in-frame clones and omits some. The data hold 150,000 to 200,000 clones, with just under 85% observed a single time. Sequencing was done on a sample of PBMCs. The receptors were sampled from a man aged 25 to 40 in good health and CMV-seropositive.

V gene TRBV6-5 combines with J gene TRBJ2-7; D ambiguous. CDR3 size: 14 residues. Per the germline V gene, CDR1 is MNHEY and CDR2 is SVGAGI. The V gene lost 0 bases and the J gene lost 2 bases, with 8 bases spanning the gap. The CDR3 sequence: CASSYSGRTYEQYF. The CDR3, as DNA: TGTGCCAGCAGTTACTCGGGCAGAACCTACGAGCAGTACTTC.

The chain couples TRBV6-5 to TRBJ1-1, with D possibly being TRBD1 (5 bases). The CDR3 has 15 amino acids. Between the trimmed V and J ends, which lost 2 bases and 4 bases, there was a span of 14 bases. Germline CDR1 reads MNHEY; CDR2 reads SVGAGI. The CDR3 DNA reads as TGTGCCAGCAGTTACCTTCGGACTACAGGCACTGAAGCTTTCTTT. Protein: CASSYLRTTGTEAFF.

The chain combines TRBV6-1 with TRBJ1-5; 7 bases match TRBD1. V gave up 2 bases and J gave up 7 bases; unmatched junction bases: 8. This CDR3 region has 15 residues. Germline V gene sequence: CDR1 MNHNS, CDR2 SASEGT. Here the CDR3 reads CASSELGGALQPQHF. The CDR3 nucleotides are TGTGCCAGCAGTGAACTAGGGGGCGCGTTGCAGCCCCAGCATTTT.